The rows below give T cell receptor beta chains drawn from one sample of a study of cytomegalovirus exposure and HLA in healthy donors. The table came from immunoSEQ multiplex PCR; TCRdb's copy has only in-frame clones and leaves some out. The sample includes a few hundred thousand clones, around 82% of them seen just once. The sequencing input was PBMCs. Receptor source: a woman aged 25 to 39 in good health and CMV-seronegative. Both conserved end residues are part of each CDR3. The D gene is left open where the match is weak. Size tells how often a clone was seen (once, few, many) or the class of an expanded clone, and some rows leave it out.

D gene,V gene,clone size,J gene,CDR3 DNA,CDR3 protein
.,TRBV5-6,.,TRBJ2-7,TGTGCCAGCAGGGACTGGACTCTTTGGGAGCAGTACTTC,CASRDWTLWEQYF
.,TRBV9,.,TRBJ2-7,TGTGCCAGCAGCAGAGGAGGGGACTCGGGGATCGACTACGAGCAGTACTTC,CASSRGGDSGIDYEQYF
.,TRBV5-1,.,TRBJ2-3,TGCGCCAGCAGCCTGGGGCCGGGACTTAAGATTACGCAGTATTTT,CASSLGPGLKITQYF
TRBD2,TRBV12-5,.,TRBJ2-1,TGTGCTAGTGGTTCTGGGACTAGGTACAATGAGCAGTTCTTC,CASGSGTRYNEQFF
.,TRBV6-1,once,TRBJ2-7,TGTGCCAGCAGTGTCGGACAAATCTACGAGCAGTACTTC,CASSVGQIYEQYF
TRBD2,TRBV28,.,TRBJ2-3,TGTGCCAGCAGTCTCTTGGGGGGGATACCACATACGCAGTATTTT,CASSLLGGIPHTQYF
TRBD1,TRBV30,.,TRBJ1-6,TGTGCCTGGAGCTTGACAGGGGATAATTCACCCCTCCACTTT,CAWSLTGDNSPLHF
TRBD1,TRBV15,.,TRBJ1-4,TGTGCCACCAGCAGAGGTCGACAGGGGCATGAAAAACTGTTTTTT,CATSRGRQGHEKLFF
TRBD2,TRBV7-9,.,TRBJ2-3,TGTGCCAGCAGCCCGTTACGGGGGGGTAGCACAGATACGCAGTATTTT,CASSPLRGGSTDTQYF
.,TRBV5-1,.,TRBJ2-4,TGCGCCAGCAGCCAACAGGGAGACAAAAACATTCAGTACTTC,CASSQQGDKNIQYF
.,TRBV5-1,few,TRBJ2-5,TGCGCCAGCAGCTTACCGGGGGAGACCCAGTACTTC,CASSLPGETQYF
.,TRBV13,.,TRBJ2-1,TGTGCCAGCAGCTTAAGGGGTAGTGAGCAGTTCTTC,CASSLRGSEQFF
.,TRBV9,.,TRBJ2-1,TGTGCCAGCACCCTTGGGCTCCAAACCCATGAGCAGTTCTTC,CASTLGLQTHEQFF
TRBD1,TRBV7-2,.,TRBJ2-7,TGTGCCAGCAGCTCCGGGACAGGGGGCGAGCAGTACTTC,CASSSGTGGEQYF
.,TRBV29-1,.,TRBJ1-1,TGCAGCGTTGGAATCCGAGTTGGCACTGAAGCTTTCTTT,CSVGIRVGTEAFF
.,TRBV5-4,.,TRBJ2-1,TGTGCCAGCAGCCCGGGACAGCGGGATGAGCAGTTCTTC,CASSPGQRDEQFF
.,TRBV2,.,TRBJ2-7,TGTGCCAGCAGTGACAGGTGGTTCTACGAGCAGTACTTC,CASSDRWFYEQYF
.,TRBV5-1,.,TRBJ2-3,TGCGCCAGCAGCTGGAGAGCGGCTGGAAGGACAGATACGCAGTATTTT,CASSWRAAGRTDTQYF
TRBD2,TRBV27,.,TRBJ2-1,TGTGCCAGCAGGAGAGCGGGAGGTCCCAATGAGCAGTTCTTC,CASRRAGGPNEQFF
.,TRBV29-1,few,TRBJ2-1,TGCAGCGTCCTTTCCGGGGGGGACAGTGGCTCCTACAATGAGCAGTTCTTC,CSVLSGGDSGSYNEQFF
TRBD1,TRBV4-1,.,TRBJ2-2,TGCGCCAGCAGCCACCGGACAGGGGGCCGGACCGGGGAGCTGTTTTTT,CASSHRTGGRTGELFF
TRBD1,TRBV13,.,TRBJ2-7,TGTGCCAGCAGCACCGGGACAGACTACGAGCAGTACTTC,CASSTGTDYEQYF
.,TRBV7-7,.,TRBJ2-7,TGTGCTAGCAGCTTCAACAGGGTTATGCACGAGCAGTACTTC,CASSFNRVMHEQYF
TRBD1,TRBV7-9,.,TRBJ2-4,TGTTCCAGCAGCCCACCTGGGGGGGGACAGGGATCGGGGAACATTCAGTACTTC,CSSSPPGGGQGSGNIQYF
TRBD2,TRBV2,.,TRBJ2-7,TGTGCCAGCATAATACGGCTGGGCGGGGGGGCCTACGAGCAGTACTTC,CASIIRLGGGAYEQYF
.,TRBV9,.,TRBJ2-7,TGTGCCAGCAGCCCTCATACAGGAGCGAGCTCCTACGAGCAGTACTTC,CASSPHTGASSYEQYF
.,TRBV9,.,TRBJ2-1,TGTGCCAGCAGCGTTGCGGGGACCTACAATGAGCAGTTCTTC,CASSVAGTYNEQFF
.,TRBV18,.,TRBJ2-5,TGTGCCAGCTCACCACCGAGCTTGACAAAGGAGACCCAGTACTTC,CASSPPSLTKETQYF
TRBD1,TRBV4-2,.,TRBJ2-1,TGTGCCAGCAGCCAAGATAGGGACAGACGCTCCTACAATGAGCAGTTCTTC,CASSQDRDRRSYNEQFF
.,TRBV10-3,.,TRBJ1-2,TGTGCCATCAGTGAGTCCGCAGGGGTGGGTGGCTACACCTTC,CAISESAGVGGYTF
TRBD2,TRBV18,.,TRBJ2-7,TGTGCCAGCTCACCACTAGCGGGGGGCCCTCTGGCCGAGCAGTACTTC,CASSPLAGGPLAEQYF
.,TRBV28,.,TRBJ1-1,TGTGCCAGCAGTCCCCCACAGAGCATGAACACTGAAGCTTTCTTT,CASSPPQSMNTEAFF
.,TRBV2,.,TRBJ2-2,TGTGCCAGCAGGGCAGGGACTTTGGTCGGCACCGGGGAGCTGTTTTTT,CASRAGTLVGTGELFF
TRBD1,TRBV7-9,.,TRBJ1-2,TGTGCCAGCCGCAGAACCGGACAGGGGGCGTTCGGCTACACCTTC,CASRRTGQGAFGYTF
.,TRBV5-4,few,TRBJ1-1,TGTGCCAGCAGCGGGGGCTCCCAGAAGGGGACTGAAGCTTTCTTT,CASSGGSQKGTEAFF
.,TRBV5-6,once,TRBJ2-5,TGTGCCAGCAGCTTCGCAGGGTTGTTTAGGGAAGAGACCCAGTACTTC,CASSFAGLFREETQYF